The 5 T cell receptor beta chains listed next were all sequenced from one sample in a study of T cell responses to AZD1222 COVID-19 vaccine (dated by TCRdb to 2020 to 2022). Library method: the immunoSEQ multiplex PCR assay. TCRdb holds this immuneACCESS table with in-frame rearrangements only. Some clones are missing; in checked studies, unresolved V genes explain under half, and the rest has no known cause. This sample lists 110,000 or so clones; 80% to 95% were detected once. Around 3.8% of the sample is in the top ten clones. Sample time point, as interpreted from the label and publication: about 28 days (+/-7) after the second vaccine dose. Per the publication, the treatment or condition label means: meningococcal conjugate vaccine given as trial control. Specimen: peripheral blood, collected 28 days after the second dose of the MenACWY control vaccine. These receptor sequences come from an adult who received the MenACWY meningococcal vaccine as a control.

The sample holds a few counts of this clone. The rearrangement joins TRBV7-6 to TRBJ2-7, with D perhaps matching TRBD1 or TRBD2 (6 bases each). This CDR3 comprises 15 residues. CDR1 is SGHVS, CDR2 FNYEAQ, per germline. V lost 1 base and J lost 7, with 17 bases in between. The CDR3 is CASSLVGGPLGEQYF. The CDR3, as DNA: TGTGCCAGCAGCTTAGTGGGGGGCCCGCTTGGGGAGCAGTACTTC.

The CDR3, as DNA: TGTGCCAGCAGTTTAGTGTTGGCGAGCAATCAGCCCCAGCATTTT. This codes for CASSLVLASNQPQHF. V is TRBV28 and J is TRBJ1-5, with D uncertain. V was trimmed by 2 bases and J by 1 base, leaving 9 bases between them. Germline CDR1 is MDHEN and CDR2 is SYDVKM. The CDR3 sequence is 15 residues long. Full variable domain (rest looked up from reference TRBV28 and TRBJ1-5): DVKVTQSSRYLVKRTGEKVFLECVQDMDHENMFWYRQDPGLGLRLIYFSYDVKMKEKGDIPEGYSVSREKKERFSLILESASTNQTSMYLCASSLVLASNQPQHFGDGTRLSIL.

A remark on this clone: Other nucleotide sequences from this sample produce the same CDR3. The chain recombines TRBV5-1 with TRBJ1-1; D not certain. Germline-derived CDR1 and CDR2 are SGHRS and YFSETQ. The CDR3 contains 13 residues. Trimming took 0 bases from V and 2 from J, leaving 5 bases between them. CDR3 DNA: TGCGCCAGCAGCTTGGGAGTTAACACTGAAGCTTTCTTT. This translates into CASSLGVNTEAFF.

This chain uses TRBV5-4 with TRBJ1-2, with D possibly matching TRBD1 (5 bases). This CDR3 is built from 16 residues. The V end was cut by 4 bases, the J end by 5 bases, with 21 bases between. Germline V lookup: CDR1 SGHNT, CDR2 YYREEE (reference sequence). This CDR3 reads CASSTPGGATRYGYTF. The CDR3 nucleotides are TGTGCCAGCAGCACGCCGGGAGGGGCCACTAGGTATGGCTACACCTTC. Using reference TRBV5-4 and TRBJ1-2 for the parts outside the CDR3, the full variable domain is ETGVTQSPTHLIKTRGQQVTLRCSSQSGHNTVSWYQQALGQGPQFIFQYYREEENGRGNFPPRFSGLQFPNYSSELNVNALELDDSALYLCASSTPGGATRYGYTFGSGTRLTVV.

The chain joins TRBV30 to TRBJ1-1; 8 positions agree with TRBD1. V lost 0 bases to trimming and J lost 4 bases; unmatched junction nucleotides: 4. Germline CDR1 is GTSNPN and CDR2 is SVGIG (reference sequence). This CDR3 is built from 14 residues. The CDR3 reads CAWSVGQGVTEAFF. The CDR3 coding sequence is TGTGCCTGGAGTGTAGGACAGGGAGTCACTGAAGCTTTCTTT.